This is a list of T cell receptor beta chains from one sample in a study of blood T cell repertoires in COVID-19. TCRdb keeps only in-frame clones here, not all; method: immunoSEQ multiplex PCR. The data contain under 500,000 clones, more than 80% of them singletons. The sequencing input was PBMCs or T cells enriched from blood (not recorded which). Every receptor here comes from a man aged 25 to 45 who had recovered from COVID-19. The CDR3 runs from the conserved cysteine through the conserved F or W. The order of the fields is V gene, J gene, D gene, clone size, CDR3 protein, CDR3 DNA. D genes are given only for firm matches. Size is stated for part of the rows, as once, few or many counts, or as a class when the clone is expanded.

TRBV15	TRBJ1-1	-	-	CATSFRSTEAFF	TGTGCCACCAGCTTTCGGAGTACTGAAGCTTTCTTT
TRBV3-1/TRBV3-2	TRBJ2-7	TRBD2	-	CASSQDYLAGVEQYF	TGTGCCAGCAGCCAAGATTACCTAGCGGGAGTCGAGCAGTACTTC
TRBV9	TRBJ2-3	-	-	CASSVSWTSTDTQYF	TGTGCCAGCAGCGTATCGTGGACTAGCACAGATACGCAGTATTTT
TRBV24-1	TRBJ2-1	TRBD1	-	CATSDLQGQGSYNEQFF	TGTGCCACCAGTGATTTGCAGGGACAGGGTAGTTACAATGAGCAGTTCTTC
TRBV9	TRBJ2-2	TRBD1	-	CASSGGQGGTGELFF	TGTGCCAGCAGCGGAGGACAGGGTGGTACCGGGGAGCTGTTTTTT
TRBV27	TRBJ1-2	TRBD1	-	CASSDGTVYGYTF	TGTGCCAGCAGTGACGGGACAGTGTATGGCTACACCTTC
TRBV4-2	TRBJ2-3	-	-	CASSQDVQGTDTQYF	TGTGCCAGCAGCCAAGATGTACAGGGCACAGATACGCAGTATTTT
TRBV28	TRBJ1-3	TRBD1	-	CASSALGDSSGNTIYF	TGTGCCAGCAGCGCCCTGGGGGACAGCTCTGGAAACACCATATATTTT
TRBV2	TRBJ2-3	-	-	CASNGPSTDTQYF	TGTGCCAGCAATGGGCCTAGCACAGATACGCAGTATTTT
TRBV4-1	TRBJ1-4	-	-	CASSLRVFRTTNEKLFF	TGCGCCAGCAGCCTTCGGGTTTTCAGAACAACTAATGAAAAACTGTTTTTT
TRBV2	TRBJ2-5	-	-	CATQEGAETQYF	TGTGCCACCCAGGAAGGGGCTGAGACCCAGTACTTC
TRBV4-1	TRBJ2-1	TRBD2	-	CASSQEVGTSKFSYNEQFF	TGCGCCAGCAGCCAGGAAGTAGGGACTAGTAAGTTCTCCTACAATGAGCAGTTCTTC
TRBV7-9	TRBJ2-7	-	once	CASSLGASYEQYF	TGTGCCAGCAGCTTAGGGGCGAGCTACGAGCAGTACTTC
TRBV11-3	TRBJ2-1	TRBD2	-	CASRAGPSYNEQFF	TGTGCCAGCAGAGCGGGACCTTCCTACAATGAGCAGTTCTTC
TRBV6-1	TRBJ2-3	TRBD2	-	CASSEAGTIVDTQYF	TGTGCCAGCAGTGAAGCTGGGACTATTGTTGATACGCAGTATTTT
TRBV15	TRBJ1-1	TRBD1	-	CATSRDWDRKNTEAFF	TGTGCCACCAGCAGAGATTGGGACAGAAAGAACACTGAAGCTTTCTTT
TRBV28	TRBJ2-7	TRBD2	-	CASSFSSGRFEQYF	TGTGCCAGCAGTTTTTCTAGCGGGAGGTTCGAGCAGTACTTC
TRBV10-3	TRBJ2-1	TRBD1	few	CAISESTGSYNEQFF	TGTGCCATCAGTGAGTCGACAGGGTCCTACAATGAGCAGTTCTTC
TRBV6-5	TRBJ1-6	-	-	CASSYGGAGSPLHF	TGTGCCAGCAGTTACGGGGGCGCGGGTTCACCCCTCCACTTT
TRBV2	TRBJ2-2	TRBD1	-	CASQTSGTGGSFAGELFF	TGTGCCAGCCAGACTTCCGGGACAGGGGGGAGTTTTGCCGGGGAGCTGTTTTTT
TRBV27	TRBJ2-3	TRBD2	-	CASSLTGLAAHTDTQYF	TGTGCCAGCAGTTTAACCGGACTAGCGGCTCACACCGATACGCAGTATTTT
TRBV3-1/TRBV3-2	TRBJ2-1	TRBD2	once	CASSPGLESYNEQFF	TGTGCCAGCAGCCCCGGACTAGAATCCTACAATGAGCAGTTCTTC
TRBV3-1/TRBV3-2	TRBJ1-2	-	-	CASSGGLYGYTF	TGTGCCAGCAGCGGGGGACTCTATGGCTACACCTTC
TRBV7-9	TRBJ2-7	-	-	CASSLVSGLGEQYF	TGTGCCAGCAGCTTAGTGTCAGGGTTGGGCGAGCAGTACTTC
TRBV3-1/TRBV3-2	TRBJ2-7	-	-	CASSPSAGSSYEQYF	TGTGCCAGCAGCCCAAGCGCCGGGAGCTCCTACGAGCAGTACTTC
TRBV10-2	TRBJ2-1	TRBD2	once	CASRASGSYNEQFF	TGCGCCAGCAGGGCTAGCGGGAGTTACAATGAGCAGTTCTTC
TRBV20-1	TRBJ2-5	-	-	CSASSEAQETQYF	TGCAGTGCTAGTAGCGAGGCCCAAGAGACCCAGTACTTC
TRBV25-1	TRBJ1-2	-	-	CASSVWGGDYGYTF	TGTGCCAGCAGTGTGTGGGGAGGGGACTATGGCTACACCTTC
TRBV24-1	TRBJ2-5	TRBD1	-	CATSPRGQETQYF	TGTGCCACCAGTCCCAGGGGGCAAGAGACCCAGTACTTC
TRBV6-5	TRBJ1-1	-	-	CASSTRTETEAFF	TGTGCCAGCAGTACCCGGACAGAAACTGAAGCTTTCTTT
TRBV28	TRBJ2-7	-	once	CASSLYTYEQYF	TGTGCCAGCAGTTTATATACCTACGAGCAGTACTTC
TRBV4-1	TRBJ1-5	-	-	CASSQFQDSYGNQPQHF	TGCGCCAGCAGCCAATTCCAGGACTCGTATGGCAATCAGCCCCAGCATTTT
TRBV11-2	TRBJ2-1	TRBD2	-	CASRAPGLAKNEQFF	TGTGCCAGCAGGGCACCGGGACTAGCTAAAAATGAGCAGTTCTTC
TRBV2	TRBJ2-5	-	-	CASSDPGRSETQYF	TGTGCCAGCAGTGACCCGGGGAGAAGCGAGACCCAGTACTTC
TRBV3-1/TRBV3-2	TRBJ2-1	TRBD2	few	CASSPRTSSDNEQFF	TGTGCCAGCAGCCCTCGGACTAGCTCGGACAATGAGCAGTTCTTC
TRBV5-1	TRBJ2-7	-	-	CASSLLAMSDEQYF	TGCGCCAGCAGCTTGCTAGCGATGAGTGACGAGCAGTACTTC
TRBV5-1	TRBJ2-7	-	-	CASSPHVDRFYEQYF	TGCGCCAGCAGCCCTCACGTGGACAGATTCTACGAGCAGTACTTC
TRBV29-1	TRBJ2-7	TRBD2	-	CSVGVPQRESYEQYF	TGCAGCGTTGGAGTCCCCCAGCGGGAGTCCTACGAGCAGTACTTC
TRBV28	TRBJ1-5	-	-	CASTLGRTGQPQHF	TGTGCCAGCACCCTGGGGAGGACGGGGCAGCCCCAGCATTTT
TRBV3-1/TRBV3-2	TRBJ2-3	-	-	CASSQGPSSTDTQYF	TGTGCCAGCAGCCAAGGTCCTAGTTCCACAGATACGCAGTATTTT
TRBV28	TRBJ2-7	-	-	CASKLSGGSSYEQYF	TGTGCCAGCAAACTCTCTGGCGGAAGCTCCTACGAGCAGTACTTC
TRBV11-2	TRBJ2-4	-	once	CASSLDTGVDIQYF	TGTGCCAGCAGCTTAGATACGGGAGTAGACATTCAGTACTTC
TRBV6-5	TRBJ2-1	TRBD2	-	CASSKREGLRNEQFF	TGTGCCAGCAGCAAGCGGGAGGGCCTTAGGAATGAGCAGTTCTTC
TRBV19	TRBJ1-5	-	-	CASSDRGTRVGPQHF	TGTGCCAGTAGCGACCGGGGGACCCGGGTCGGGCCCCAGCATTTT
TRBV15	TRBJ1-6	-	-	CATTPLLGGDSPLHF	TGTGCCACCACCCCCTTGTTGGGGGGGGATTCACCCCTCCACTTT
TRBV6-4	TRBJ1-5	-	few	CASSDQVSNQPQHF	TGTGCCAGCAGTGATCAGGTTAGCAATCAGCCCCAGCATTTT
TRBV28	TRBJ2-7	TRBD1	-	CASSSIPTGFYEQYF	TGTGCCAGCAGTTCCATCCCGACAGGGTTTTACGAGCAGTACTTC
TRBV27	TRBJ1-2	TRBD1	-	CASRVTGAYGYTF	TGTGCCAGCAGGGTGACAGGGGCCTATGGCTACACCTTC
TRBV4-1	TRBJ1-2	TRBD1	once	CASSQPTRDRVHGYTF	TGCGCCAGCAGCCAACCAACTCGGGACAGGGTTCATGGCTACACCTTC
TRBV5-1	TRBJ2-5	TRBD2	-	CASSPGLAGGVETQYF	TGCGCCAGCAGCCCGGGACTAGCGGGAGGGGTTGAGACCCAGTACTTC
TRBV10-3	TRBJ1-3	-	-	CAISESGGAVGGNTIYF	TGTGCCATCAGTGAGTCTGGTGGGGCCGTCGGTGGAAACACCATATATTTT
TRBV30	TRBJ1-3	TRBD1	few	CAWRTTGGNDGNTIYF	TGTGCCTGGAGAACGACAGGGGGCAACGATGGAAACACCATATATTTT
TRBV11-2	TRBJ1-2	-	-	CASSLEGVGYTF	TGTGCCAGCAGCTTAGAGGGCGTCGGCTACACCTTC
TRBV2	TRBJ2-7	TRBD1	few	CASLDRTGSSYEQYF	TGTGCCAGCCTTGACCGGACAGGGTCCTCCTACGAGCAGTACTTC